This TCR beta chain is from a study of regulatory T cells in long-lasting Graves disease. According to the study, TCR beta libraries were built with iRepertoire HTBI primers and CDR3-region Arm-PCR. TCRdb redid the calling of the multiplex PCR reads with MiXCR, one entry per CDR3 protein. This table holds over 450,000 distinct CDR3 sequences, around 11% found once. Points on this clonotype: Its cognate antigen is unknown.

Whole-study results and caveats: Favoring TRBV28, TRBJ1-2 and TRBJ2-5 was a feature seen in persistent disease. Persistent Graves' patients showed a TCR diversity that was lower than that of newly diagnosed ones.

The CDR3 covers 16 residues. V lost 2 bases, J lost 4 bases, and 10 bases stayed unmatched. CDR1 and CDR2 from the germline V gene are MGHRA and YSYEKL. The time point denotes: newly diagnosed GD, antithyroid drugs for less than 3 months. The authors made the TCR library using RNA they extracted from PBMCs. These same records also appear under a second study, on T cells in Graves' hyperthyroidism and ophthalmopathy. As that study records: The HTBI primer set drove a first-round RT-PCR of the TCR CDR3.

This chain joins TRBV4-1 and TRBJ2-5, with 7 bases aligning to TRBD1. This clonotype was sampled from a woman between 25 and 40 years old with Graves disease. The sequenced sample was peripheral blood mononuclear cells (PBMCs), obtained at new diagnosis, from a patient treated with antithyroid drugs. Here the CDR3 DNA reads TGCGCCAGCAGCCAACTACTCCAACAGGGGAGAGAGACCCAGTACTTC. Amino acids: CASSQLLQQGRETQYF.